This T cell receptor beta chain was captured by sequencing in a study of T cells expressing NK-cell markers. Points from the study as a whole: Six of the donors carried dominant NKG2C+ clonotypes that took up roughly 1.0-8% of their CD8+ T cells.

It was by 5'RACE template switching with UMIs that TCR beta cDNA was made. TCRdb re-called the 5' RACE reads and catalogs CDR3 proteins one per entry, DNA excluded. This sample's clone table lists approximately 440,000 distinct CDR3 sequences. This CDR3 comprises 14 residues. The V gene's germline CDR1 is SGHRS and CDR2 YFSETQ. A note on this clonotype: Antigen specificity is unknown.

This clonotype was obtained from a woman in her forties or fifties in good health. Sequencing was done on a sample of blood T cells: a sorted CD56 or NKG2C T cell subset, CD4+ or CD8+ T cells, or bulk PBMC T cells (not recorded which). This sequence joins TRBV5-1 and TRBJ1-1; the D gene TCRdb calls, TRBD1, cannot be checked with no DNA. CDR3 in amino acids: CASTPYLSGAEAFF. Full variable domain (remainder filled in from reference TRBV5-1 and TRBJ1-1): KAGVTQTPRYLIKTRGQQVTLSCSPISGHRSVSWYQQTPGQGLQFLFEYFSETQRNKGNFPGRFSGRQFSNSRSEMNVSTLELGDSALYLCASTPYLSGAEAFFGQGTRLTVV.